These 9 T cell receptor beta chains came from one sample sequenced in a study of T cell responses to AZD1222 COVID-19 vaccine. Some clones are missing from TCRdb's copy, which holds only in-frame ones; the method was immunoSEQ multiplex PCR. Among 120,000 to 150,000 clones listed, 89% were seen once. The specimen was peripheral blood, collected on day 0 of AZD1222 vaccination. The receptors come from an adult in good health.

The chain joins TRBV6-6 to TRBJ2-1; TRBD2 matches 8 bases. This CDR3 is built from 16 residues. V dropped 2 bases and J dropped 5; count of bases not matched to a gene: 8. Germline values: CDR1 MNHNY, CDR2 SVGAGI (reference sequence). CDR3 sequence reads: CASSYGPREGNNEQFF. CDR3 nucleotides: TGTGCCAGCAGTTACGGCCCCCGGGAGGGTAACAATGAGCAGTTCTTC.

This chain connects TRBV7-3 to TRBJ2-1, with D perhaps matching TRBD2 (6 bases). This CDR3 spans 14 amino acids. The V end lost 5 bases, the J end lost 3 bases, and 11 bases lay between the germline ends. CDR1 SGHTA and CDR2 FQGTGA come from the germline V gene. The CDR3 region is CASSGGGVYNEQFF. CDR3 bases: TGTGCCAGCAGCGGAGGCGGGGTCTACAATGAGCAGTTCTTC.

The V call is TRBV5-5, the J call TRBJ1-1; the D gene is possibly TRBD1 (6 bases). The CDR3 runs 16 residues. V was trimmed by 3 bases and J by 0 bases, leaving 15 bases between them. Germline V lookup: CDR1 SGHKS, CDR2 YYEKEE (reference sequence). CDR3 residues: CASSSHSGGLNTEAFF. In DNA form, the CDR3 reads TGTGCCAGCAGCTCCCATTCGGGGGGCCTGAACACTGAAGCTTTCTTT.

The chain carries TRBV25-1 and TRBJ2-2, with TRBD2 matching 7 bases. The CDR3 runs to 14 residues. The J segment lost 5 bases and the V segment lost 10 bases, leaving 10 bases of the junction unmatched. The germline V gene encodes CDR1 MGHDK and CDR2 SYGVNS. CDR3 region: CATQIAGITGELFF. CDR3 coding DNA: TGTGCCACCCAGATAGCGGGTATTACCGGGGAGCTGTTTTTT.

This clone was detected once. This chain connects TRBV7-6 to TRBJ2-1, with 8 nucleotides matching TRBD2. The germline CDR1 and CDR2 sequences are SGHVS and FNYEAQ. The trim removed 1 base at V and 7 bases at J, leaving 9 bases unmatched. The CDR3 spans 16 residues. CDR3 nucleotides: TGTGCCAGCAGCTTAGGACTCGCGGGAGGCGGGAATGAGCAGTTCTTC. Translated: CASSLGLAGGGNEQFF.

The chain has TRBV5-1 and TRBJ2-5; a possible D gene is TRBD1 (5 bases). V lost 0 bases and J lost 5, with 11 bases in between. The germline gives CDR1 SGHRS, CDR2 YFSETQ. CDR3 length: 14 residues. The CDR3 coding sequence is TGCGCCAGCAGCTTGGAAGGGGTTGGCGAGACCCAGTACTTC. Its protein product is CASSLEGVGETQYF.

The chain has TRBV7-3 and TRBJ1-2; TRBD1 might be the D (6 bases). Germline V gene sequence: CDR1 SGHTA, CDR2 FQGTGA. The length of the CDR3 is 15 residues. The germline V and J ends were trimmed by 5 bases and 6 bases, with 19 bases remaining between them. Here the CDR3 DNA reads TGTGCCAGCAGCCCAGACCCGATCGGGGGGCATGGCTACACCTTC. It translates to CASSPDPIGGHGYTF.

The CDR3 DNA sequence: TGCGCCAGCAGCCAAGATACTAGCGGGAGGCGGAATGAGCAGTTCTTC. It specifies CASSQDTSGRRNEQFF. This rearrangement joins TRBV4-1 to TRBJ2-1; 12 bases align to TRBD2. This CDR3 has 16 residues. CDR1 is MGHRA and CDR2 is YSYEKL in the germline V gene. The V and J ends lost 0 bases and 7 bases, in that order; junction bases with no gene match: 4.

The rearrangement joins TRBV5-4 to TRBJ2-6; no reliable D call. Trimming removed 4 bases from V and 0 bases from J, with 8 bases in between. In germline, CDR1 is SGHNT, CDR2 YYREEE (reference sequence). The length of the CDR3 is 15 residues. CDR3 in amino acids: CASSTPASGANVLTF. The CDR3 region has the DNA TGTGCCAGCAGCACGCCGGCCTCTGGGGCCAACGTCCTGACTTTC. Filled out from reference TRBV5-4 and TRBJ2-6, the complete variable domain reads ETGVTQSPTHLIKTRGQQVTLRCSSQSGHNTVSWYQQALGQGPQFIFQYYREEENGRGNFPPRFSGLQFPNYSSELNVNALELDDSALYLCASSTPASGANVLTFGAGSRLTVL.